A single sample gave rise to the 11 T cell receptor beta chains below, sequenced in a study of T-cell memory formation after mild COVID-19. One entry per CDR3 protein results from TCRdb running MiXCR on the 5' RACE reads. The sample has about 270,000 distinct CDR3 sequences; roughly 17% are singletons. The sequenced sample was PBMCs or a T cell subset sorted from them (not recorded which). The receptor source for this set is a man younger than 35 who had mild COVID-19 (a few samples of this study predate the infection). Cell type and time point are not known.

The sample holds a few counts of this clonotype. The chain uses TRBV29-1 and TRBJ1-2, with 8 positions matching TRBD1. Germline trimming cut 5 bases from V and 4 bases from J; bases unmatched to any gene: 9. This CDR3 spans 14 amino acids. Germline CDR1 and CDR2: SQVTM and ANQGSEA. CDR3 sequence reads: CSVWTGRRVYGYTF. CDR3 nucleotide sequence: TGCAGCGTTTGGACAGGGAGAAGAGTCTATGGCTACACCTTC. Full variable domain (outside the CDR3, taken from reference TRBV29-1 and TRBJ1-2): SAVISQKPSRDICQRGTSLTIQCQVDSQVTMMFWYRQQPGQSLTLIATANQGSEATYESGFVIDKFPISRPNLTFSTLTVSNMSPEDSSIYLCSVWTGRRVYGYTFGSGTRLTVV.

The rearrangement uses TRBV5-1 and TRBJ1-1; D is unclear. Germline CDR1 SGHRS, CDR2 YFSETQ. CDR3 length equals 14 residues. Trimming took 0 bases from V and 0 from J, leaving 6 bases between them. The CDR3, as DNA: TGCGCCAGCAGCTTGGACGGTATGAACACTGAAGCTTTCTTT. It encodes CASSLDGMNTEAFF.

A remark on this clonotype: A read error may produce the germline difference seen at one junction end. The chain links TRBV28 to TRBJ1-6; 8 nucleotides line up with TRBD1. The CDR3 is 11 residues long. Germline lookup yields CDR1 MDHEN and CDR2 SYDVKM. CDR3 bases: TGTGCCAGCAGTGACCTACAGGACAGGGTTTTT. This encodes CASSDLQDRVF.

This clonotype showed up just a few times. The chain recombines TRBV6-2 or TRBV6-3 with TRBJ2-1, with D tentatively TRBD1 (6 bases). Germline loops: CDR1 MNHEY, CDR2 SVGEGT. V lost 6 bases and J 5 bases, leaving 14 bases between the germline ends. The CDR3 runs 14 residues. The CDR3 sequence: CASSGTGPHNEQFF. The CDR3 nucleotides are TGTGCCAGCAGCGGCACAGGGCCCCACAATGAGCAGTTCTTC.

This clonotype was counted between two and nine times. CDR3 sequence: CASSYYTRDWADTQYF. Written as DNA, the CDR3 is TGTGCCAGCAGTTACTATACCCGGGACTGGGCAGATACGCAGTATTTT. V is TRBV6-2 or TRBV6-3 and J is TRBJ2-3; D may be TRBD2 (6 bases). Germline V gene data show CDR1 as MNHEY and CDR2 as SVGEGT. V was pared by 1 base and J by 4 bases, with 15 bases between. This CDR3 has 16 residues.

A few counts support this clonotype. The chain carries TRBV29-1 and TRBJ1-1, with TRBD1 matching over 7 bases. The germline gives CDR1 SQVTM, CDR2 ANQGSEA. This CDR3 has 14 amino acids. With 5 bases clipped from V and 5 bases from J, the junction kept 11 bases outside the gene matches. The CDR3 reads CSVKPTQGETEAFF. CDR3 coding DNA: TGCAGCGTTAAACCAACTCAGGGGGAGACTGAAGCTTTCTTT.

This clonotype came up many times. The chain uses TRBV6-6 and TRBJ1-1; possibly TRBD1 for D (6 bases). Germline V gene lookup returns CDR1 MNHNY and CDR2 SVGAGI (reference sequence). V shed 11 bases and J shed 5 bases, with 21 bases lying between them. The CDR3 spans 14 residues. The CDR3 loop reads CAGGQGAWGTEAFF. CDR3 in DNA: TGTGCCGGGGGGCAGGGTGCCTGGGGGACTGAAGCTTTCTTT.

Of note for this clonotype: This sequence may be a read error, since a much larger clone differs from it by one base. Here the CDR3 reads CDSSFGGAGRTDTQYF. In DNA, the CDR3 is TGTGACAGCAGCTTTGGGGGAGCGGGCCGCACAGATACGCAGTATTTT. The gene calls are TRBV7-6 and TRBJ2-3; a weak D match, TRBD2 (6 bases). The CDR3 is 16 residues long. Germline V gives CDR1 SGHVS, CDR2 FNYEAQ. The full variable domain, rest sourced from reference TRBV7-6 and TRBJ2-3, is GAGVSQSPRYKVTKRGQDVALRCDPISGHVSLYWYRQALGQGPEFLTYFNYEAQQDKSGLPNDRFSAERPEGSISTLTIQRTEQRDSAMYRCDSSFGGAGRTDTQYFGPGTRLTVL.

This clonotype appeared a few times. The CDR3 here is CATSRDRMVEPQHF. CDR3 sequence (DNA): TGTGCCACCAGCAGAGATCGTATGGTGGAGCCCCAGCATTTT. V usage is TRBV15 and J usage is TRBJ1-5; D is undetermined. CDR1 is LNHNV, CDR2 YYDKDF, per germline (reference sequence). Trimming removed 0 bases at V and 8 bases at J, with 11 bases between. This CDR3 contains 14 residues.

In this sample, this clonotype turned up many times. J is TRBJ2-5 and V is TRBV5-1; TRBD1 matches at 8 bases. This CDR3 comprises 16 residues. J was trimmed by 3 bases and V by 0 bases; bases with no gene match: 7. CDR1 is SGHRS and CDR2 is YFSETQ in the germline V gene. The CDR3 DNA follows: TGCGCCAGCAGCTTGGGGACAGGGAGTGGGAAAGAGACCCAGTACTTC. Translation gives CASSLGTGSGKETQYF.

The chain links TRBV4-3 to TRBJ1-4; the D gene is possibly TRBD1 (5 bases). This CDR3 is 15 amino acids long. CDR1 LGHNA and CDR2 YSLEER come from the germline V gene. The germline V and J ends were trimmed by 2 bases and 11 bases, with 18 bases remaining between them. This chain's CDR3 is CASSQLRDGPGKLFF. CDR3 nucleotides: TGCGCCAGCAGCCAACTCAGGGACGGCCCTGGGAAACTGTTTTTT.